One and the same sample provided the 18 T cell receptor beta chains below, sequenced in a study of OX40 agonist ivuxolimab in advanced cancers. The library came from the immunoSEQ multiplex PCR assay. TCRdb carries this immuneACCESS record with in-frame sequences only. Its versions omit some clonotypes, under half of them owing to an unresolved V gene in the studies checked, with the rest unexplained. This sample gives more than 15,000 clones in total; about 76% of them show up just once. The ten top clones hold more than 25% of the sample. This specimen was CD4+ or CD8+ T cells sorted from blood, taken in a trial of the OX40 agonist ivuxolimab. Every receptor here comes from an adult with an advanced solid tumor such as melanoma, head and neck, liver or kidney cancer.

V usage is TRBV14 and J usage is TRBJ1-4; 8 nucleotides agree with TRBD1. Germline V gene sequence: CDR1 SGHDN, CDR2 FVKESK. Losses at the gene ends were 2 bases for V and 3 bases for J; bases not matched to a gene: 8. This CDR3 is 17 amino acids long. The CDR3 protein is CASSQPTGGMANEKLFF. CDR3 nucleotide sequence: TGTGCCAGCAGCCAACCAACAGGGGGAATGGCTAATGAAAAACTGTTTTTT.

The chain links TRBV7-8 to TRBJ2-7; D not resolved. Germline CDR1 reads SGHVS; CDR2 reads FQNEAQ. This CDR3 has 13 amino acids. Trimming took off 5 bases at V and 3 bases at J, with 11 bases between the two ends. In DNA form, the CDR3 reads TGTGCCAGCAGCCCAGGACCGCGCTACGAGCAGTACTTC. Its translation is CASSPGPRYEQYF. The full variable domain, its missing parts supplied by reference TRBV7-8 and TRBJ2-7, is GAGVSQSPRYKVAKRGQDVALRCDPISGHVSLFWYQQALGQGPEFLTYFQNEAQLDKSGLPSDRFFAERPEGSVSTLKIQRTQQEDSAVYLCASSPGPRYEQYFGPGTRLTVT.

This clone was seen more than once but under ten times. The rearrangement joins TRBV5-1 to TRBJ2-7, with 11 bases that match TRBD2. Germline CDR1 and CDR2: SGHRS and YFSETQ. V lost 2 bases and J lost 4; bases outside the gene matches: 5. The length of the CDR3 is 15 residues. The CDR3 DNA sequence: TGCGCCAGCAGCTTAACTAGCGGGAGTCGGTACGAGCAGTACTTC. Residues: CASSLTSGSRYEQYF.

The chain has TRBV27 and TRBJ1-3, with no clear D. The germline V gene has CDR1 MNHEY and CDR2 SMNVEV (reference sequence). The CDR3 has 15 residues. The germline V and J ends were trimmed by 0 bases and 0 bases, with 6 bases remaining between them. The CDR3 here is CASSLSRTSGNTIYF. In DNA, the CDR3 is TGTGCCAGCAGTTTATCGAGGACCTCTGGAAACACCATATATTTT.

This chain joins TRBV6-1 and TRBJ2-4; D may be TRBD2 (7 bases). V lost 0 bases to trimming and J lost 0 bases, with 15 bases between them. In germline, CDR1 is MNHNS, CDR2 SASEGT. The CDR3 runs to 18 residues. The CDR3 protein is CASSEALGGVRAKNIQYF. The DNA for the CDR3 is TGTGCCAGCAGTGAAGCGCTAGGGGGGGTAAGAGCCAAAAACATTCAGTACTTC.

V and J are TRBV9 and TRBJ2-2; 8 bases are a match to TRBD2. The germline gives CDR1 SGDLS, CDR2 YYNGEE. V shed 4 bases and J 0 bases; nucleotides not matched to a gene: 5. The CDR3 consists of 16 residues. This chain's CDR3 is CASSPREGTNTGELFF. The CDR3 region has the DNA TGTGCCAGCAGCCCACGGGAGGGTACGAACACCGGGGAGCTGTTTTTT.

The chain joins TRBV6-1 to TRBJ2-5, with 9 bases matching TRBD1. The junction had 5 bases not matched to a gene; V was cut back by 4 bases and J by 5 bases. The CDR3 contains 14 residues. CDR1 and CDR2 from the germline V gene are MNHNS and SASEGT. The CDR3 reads CASSAGQGWETQYF. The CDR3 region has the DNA TGTGCCAGCAGTGCGGGACAGGGATGGGAGACCCAGTACTTC.

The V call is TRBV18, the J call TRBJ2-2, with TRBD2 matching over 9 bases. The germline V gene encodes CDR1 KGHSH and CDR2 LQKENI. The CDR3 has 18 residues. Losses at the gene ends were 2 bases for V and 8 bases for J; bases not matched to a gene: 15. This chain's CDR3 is CASSPKEDPSGMMGELFF. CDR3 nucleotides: TGTGCCAGCTCACCAAAAGAAGACCCTAGCGGGATGATGGGGGAGCTGTTTTTT. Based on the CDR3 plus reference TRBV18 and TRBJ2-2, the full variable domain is NAGVMQNPRHLVRRRGQEARLRCSPMKGHSHVYWYRQLPEEGLKFMVYLQKENIIDESGMPKERFSAEFPKEGPSILRIQQVVRGDSAAYFCASSPKEDPSGMMGELFFGEGSRLTVL.

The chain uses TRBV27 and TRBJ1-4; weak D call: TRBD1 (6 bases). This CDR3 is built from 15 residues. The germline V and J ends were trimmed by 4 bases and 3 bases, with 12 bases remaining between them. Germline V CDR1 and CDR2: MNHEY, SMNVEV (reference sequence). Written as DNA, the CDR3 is TGTGCCAGCAGTTCAATACAGGGACCTAATGAAAAACTGTTTTTT. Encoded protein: CASSSIQGPNEKLFF.

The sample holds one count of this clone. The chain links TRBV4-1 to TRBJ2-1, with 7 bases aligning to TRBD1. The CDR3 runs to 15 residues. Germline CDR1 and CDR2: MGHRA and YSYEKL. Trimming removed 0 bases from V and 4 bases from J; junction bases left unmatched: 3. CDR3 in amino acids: CASSQDRGYYNEQFF. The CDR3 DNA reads TGCGCCAGCAGCCAAGACAGGGGGTATTACAATGAGCAGTTCTTC.

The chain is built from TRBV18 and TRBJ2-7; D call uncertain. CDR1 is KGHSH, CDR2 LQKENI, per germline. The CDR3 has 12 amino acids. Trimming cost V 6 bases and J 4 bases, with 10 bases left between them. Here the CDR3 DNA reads TGTGCCAGCTCTACCCTAGGGTACGAGCAGTACTTC. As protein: CASSTLGYEQYF. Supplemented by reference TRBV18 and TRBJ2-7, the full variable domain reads NAGVMQNPRHLVRRRGQEARLRCSPMKGHSHVYWYRQLPEEGLKFMVYLQKENIIDESGMPKERFSAEFPKEGPSILRIQQVVRGDSAAYFCASSTLGYEQYFGPGTRLTVT.

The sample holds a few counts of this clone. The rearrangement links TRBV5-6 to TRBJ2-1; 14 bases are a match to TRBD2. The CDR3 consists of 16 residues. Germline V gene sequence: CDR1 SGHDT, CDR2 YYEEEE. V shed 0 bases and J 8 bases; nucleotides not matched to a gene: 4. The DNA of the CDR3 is TGTGCCAGCAGCTTGGGAGGGACTAGCGGGAGCCATGAGCAGTTCTTC. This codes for CASSLGGTSGSHEQFF.

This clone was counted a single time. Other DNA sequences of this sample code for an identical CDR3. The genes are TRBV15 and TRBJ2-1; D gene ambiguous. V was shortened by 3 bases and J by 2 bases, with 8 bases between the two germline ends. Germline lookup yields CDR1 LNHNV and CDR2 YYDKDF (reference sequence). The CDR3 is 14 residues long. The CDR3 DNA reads TGTGCCACCAGCAGTAGGCTAGCCTACAATGAGCAGTTCTTC. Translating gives CATSSRLAYNEQFF.

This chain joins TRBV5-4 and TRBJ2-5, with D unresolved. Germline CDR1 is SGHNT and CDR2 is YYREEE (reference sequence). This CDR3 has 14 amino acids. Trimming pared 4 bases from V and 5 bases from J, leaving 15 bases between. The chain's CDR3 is CASSADGLGETQYF. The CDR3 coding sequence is TGTGCCAGCAGCGCGGACGGCCTTGGGGAGACCCAGTACTTC.

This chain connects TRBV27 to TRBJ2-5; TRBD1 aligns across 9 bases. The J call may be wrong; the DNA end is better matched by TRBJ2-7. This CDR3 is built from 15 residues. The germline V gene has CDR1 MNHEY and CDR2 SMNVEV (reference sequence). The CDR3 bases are TGTGCCAGCAGTGCTTGGACAGGGGCAAAAGCCGAGCAGTACTTC. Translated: CASSAWTGAKAEQYF.

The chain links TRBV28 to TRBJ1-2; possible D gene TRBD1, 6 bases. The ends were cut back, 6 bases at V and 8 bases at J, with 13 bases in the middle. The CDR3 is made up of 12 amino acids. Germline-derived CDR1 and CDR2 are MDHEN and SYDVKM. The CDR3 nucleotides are TGTGCCAGCAGCAACAGGGTTTTGGGCTACACCTTC. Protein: CASSNRVLGYTF.

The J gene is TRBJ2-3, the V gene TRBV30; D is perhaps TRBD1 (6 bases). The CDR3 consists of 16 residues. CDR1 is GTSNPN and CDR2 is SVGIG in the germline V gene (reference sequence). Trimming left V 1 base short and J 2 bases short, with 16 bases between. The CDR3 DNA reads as TGTGCCTGGAGTGACGGGGTCCAGGGACACACAGATACGCAGTATTTT. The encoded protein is CAWSDGVQGHTDTQYF.

The CDR3 reads CASSPSGTGEQYF. For the CDR3, the DNA is TGCGCCAGCAGCCCTAGCGGGACAGGGGAGCAGTACTTC. The genes are TRBV4-1 and TRBJ2-7; D possibly uses TRBD1 or TRBD2 (9 bases each). V lost 4 bases and J lost 7, with 14 bases in between. In germline, CDR1 is MGHRA, CDR2 YSYEKL. The CDR3 has 13 amino acids.